One sample yielded the 23 T cell receptor beta chains listed below, sequenced in a study of molecular identifiers for immune sequencing clone quantification. TCRdb passed the PCR reads through MiXCR, listing each CDR3 protein once. Among roughly 40,000 distinct CDR3 sequences, roughly 20% were seen once, and the ten largest hold roughly 7.1%. What was sequenced was naive CD8+ T cells from blood, with Jurkat cell RNA spiked in. Subset: FACS-sorted CD8+CD4-CCR7+CD45RA+ naive T cells. The source of these receptors is a human donor in good health. Some libraries in this study had Jurkat cell RNA spiked in.

This clonotype has ten or more counts. The gene calls are TRBV9 and TRBJ2-7, with D unresolved. The CDR3 has 14 amino acids. Germline CDR1 and CDR2: SGDLS and YYNGEE. Trimming took off 3 bases at V and 2 bases at J, with 12 bases between the two ends. DNA for the CDR3: TGTGCCAGCAGCGGGCGGTTACGCCCCTACGAGCAGTACTTC. This gives the protein CASSGRLRPYEQYF. Based on the CDR3 plus reference TRBV9 and TRBJ2-7, the full variable domain is DSGVTQTPKHLITATGQRVTLRCSPRSGDLSVYWYQQSLDQGLQFLIQYYNGEERAKGNILERFSAQQFPDLHSELNLSSLELGDSALYFCASSGRLRPYEQYFGPGTRLTVT.

This clonotype was seen at least ten times. This chain connects TRBV19 to TRBJ2-7; no clear D gene. Germline loops: CDR1 LNHDA, CDR2 SQIVND (reference sequence). This CDR3 has 14 residues. The germline V and J ends were trimmed by 3 bases and 5 bases, with 14 bases remaining between them. CDR3 loop: CASSMGVGTNEQYF. Here the CDR3 DNA reads TGTGCCAGTAGTATGGGCGTAGGAACTAACGAGCAGTACTTC.

The chain links TRBV21-1 to TRBJ2-2; no check of the table's D call, TRBD1, against the DNA was made. TRBV21-1 represents a pseudogene. The CDR3 is 14 residues long. CDR3 loop: CASSNSLRDGELFF. CDR3 in DNA: TGTGCCAGCAGCAATTCCCTCAGGGACGGGGAGCTGTTTTTT.

There are many counts of this clonotype. The chain recombines TRBV7-6 with TRBJ1-5; D gene unclear. Trimming cost V 2 bases and J 0 bases, with 2 bases left between them. CDR3 length: 13 residues. CDR1 is SGHVS and CDR2 is FNYEAQ in the germline V gene. This CDR3 is CASSLFSNQPQHF. As DNA, the CDR3 is TGTGCCAGCAGCTTATTTAGCAATCAGCCCCAGCATTTT.

By frequency in the sample, this clonotype is medium-sized. The chain carries TRBV7-2 and TRBJ2-5; a weak D match, TRBD2 (6 bases). The length of the CDR3 is 15 residues. The V and J ends lost 5 bases and 5 bases respectively, with 18 bases between them. Germline loops: CDR1 SGHTA, CDR2 FQGNSA. The CDR3 nucleotides read TGTGCCAGCAGCCCTCCCGGGACTCAGCGCGAGACCCAGTACTTC. Protein sequence: CASSPPGTQRETQYF.

The V call is TRBV7-6, the J call TRBJ2-7; perhaps D is TRBD1 or TRBD2 (5 bases each). Trimming pared 1 base from V and 2 bases from J, leaving 9 bases between. Germline CDR1 reads SGHVS; CDR2 reads FNYEAQ. The CDR3 runs to 14 residues. The CDR3 nucleotides read TGTGCCAGCAGCTTAGGTGGGGGAGCCTACGAGCAGTACTTC. Residues: CASSLGGGAYEQYF.

This clonotype was seen repeatedly, ten times or more. The CDR3 DNA sequence: TGCGCCAGCAGCCAAGAATCCGGGCGCACTGAAGCTTTCTTT. This translates into CASSQESGRTEAFF. This chain connects TRBV4-3 to TRBJ1-1; D call uncertain. The V gene lost 0 bases and the J gene lost 4 bases, with 9 bases spanning the gap. The CDR3 runs 14 residues. The V gene's germline CDR1 is LGHNA and CDR2 YSLEER.

On this clonotype itself: This may be a read error: a much more frequent sequence differs by one nucleotide. The rearrangement links TRBV6-2 or TRBV6-3 to TRBJ2-3, with a weak D call TRBD2 (6 bases). CDR1 and CDR2 (germline): MNHEY, SVGEGT. CDR3 length: 14 residues. The CDR3 loop reads CASSLRRGLDMQYF. CDR3 nucleotide sequence: TGTGCCAGCAGTTTACGGCGGGGCCTAGATATGCAGTATTTT.

This clonotype was counted many times. As DNA, the CDR3 is TGCGCCAGCAGCCAAGGGACTAGCGGGAGGCCCTACGAGCAGTACTTC. This codes for CASSQGTSGRPYEQYF. The chain recombines TRBV4-3 with TRBJ2-7; 14 positions match TRBD2. The V gene's germline CDR1 is LGHNA and CDR2 YSLEER. V was pared by 1 base and J by 2 bases, with 1 base of the junction left unmatched. There are 16 residues in the CDR3.

This clonotype was seen at least ten times. The CDR3 spells CASSHGTGNEKLFF. For the CDR3, the DNA is TGCGCCAGCAGCCATGGGACAGGGAATGAAAAACTGTTTTTT. This chain uses TRBV4-3 with TRBJ1-4, with TRBD1 matching over 9 bases. V lost 3 bases and J lost 5; bases outside the gene matches: 1. The CDR3 length is 14 residues. Germline lookup yields CDR1 LGHNA and CDR2 YSLEER.

This clonotype was picked up many times. V and J are TRBV4-3 and TRBJ1-1, with D possibly matching TRBD1 (6 bases). V shed 1 base and J shed 7 bases, with 10 bases lying between them. Per the germline V gene, CDR1 is LGHNA and CDR2 is YSLEER. This CDR3 spans 13 amino acids. The CDR3: CASSQGRTDEAFF. The CDR3 nucleotides read TGCGCCAGCAGCCAAGGCAGGACAGATGAAGCTTTCTTT.

This clonotype was seen many times. V and J are TRBV10-2 and TRBJ2-7; 9 bases map to TRBD2. The CDR3 has 17 residues. CDR1 and CDR2 from the germline V gene are WSHSY and SAAADI. The ends lost 4 bases at V and 0 bases at J; junction bases unmatched: 10. The CDR3 here is CASSGVRASGNSYEQYF. The DNA for the CDR3 is TGCGCCAGCAGTGGGGTTCGGGCTAGCGGGAACTCCTACGAGCAGTACTTC.

This clonotype has at least ten counts. The chain has TRBV6-5 and TRBJ2-3, with 12 bases identical to TRBD2. The J segment lost 14 bases and the V segment lost 2 bases, leaving 5 bases of the junction unmatched. The CDR3 length is 13 residues. Germline V CDR1 and CDR2: MNHEY, SVGAGI. CDR3 nucleotides: TGTGCCAGCAGTTACGCACAGACTAGCGGGAGGTATTTT. As protein: CASSYAQTSGRYF.

Of note for this clonotype: A much larger clone differs from this one at a single base, so this may be a read error. This chain connects TRBV9 to TRBJ2-7, with 10 nucleotides matching TRBD1. CDR1 SGDLS and CDR2 YYNGEE come from the germline V gene. The CDR3 length is 14 residues. CDR3 bases: TGTGTCAGCAGCTCCCGGGACAGGGGCTACGAGCAGTACTTC. This gives the protein CVSSSRDRGYEQYF.

This clonotype has just a few counts. V gene TRBV12-3 or TRBV12-4 combines with J gene TRBJ2-3, with D possibly matching TRBD2 (6 bases). Deletions cut 6 bases from V and 3 bases from J, with 13 bases between. The length of the CDR3 is 14 residues. The chain's CDR3 is CASSPPSATDTQYF. The CDR3 nucleotides read TGTGCCAGCAGCCCCCCTAGCGCGACAGATACGCAGTATTTT.

This clonotype was counted a few times. The chain carries TRBV7-9 and TRBJ2-7, with D possibly matching TRBD1 (5 bases). The V gene lost 1 base and the J gene lost 6 bases, with 13 bases spanning the gap. This CDR3 comprises 14 residues. The germline CDR1 and CDR2 sequences are SEHNR and FQNEAQ (reference sequence). The CDR3 protein is CASSLVIGVAEQYF. The CDR3 DNA reads as TGTGCCAGCAGCTTAGTGATAGGGGTCGCCGAGCAGTACTTC.

This clonotype was counted many times. The gene calls are TRBV11-2 and TRBJ1-1, with D possibly being TRBD1 (5 bases). This CDR3 region has 15 residues. The germline gives CDR1 SGHAT, CDR2 FQNNGV. The V gene lost 3 bases and the J gene lost 4 bases, with 15 bases spanning the gap. This chain's CDR3 is CASSFEDKSSTEAFF. The CDR3 DNA follows: TGTGCCAGCAGCTTCGAGGACAAGAGTAGCACTGAAGCTTTCTTT.

This chain links TRBV7-9 with TRBJ2-2, with TRBD2 matching 11 bases. Germline trimming cut 4 bases from V and 7 bases from J; bases unmatched to any gene: 17. Germline values: CDR1 SEHNR, CDR2 FQNEAQ (reference sequence). The CDR3 is 19 amino acids. CDR3 coding DNA: TGTGCCAGCAGCTCCCCGGTACTAGCGGGAGATCCACGGGTCGGGGAGCTGTTTTTT. Translated, it gives CASSSPVLAGDPRVGELFF.

This rearrangement joins TRBV27 to TRBJ2-1; no definite D call. Looked up from germline, CDR1 is MNHEY and CDR2 is SMNVEV (reference sequence). V shed 2 bases and J shed 8 bases, with 16 bases lying between them. CDR3 size: 15 residues. The CDR3: CASSLGPAEFHEQFF. The CDR3 nucleotides are TGTGCCAGCAGTTTAGGGCCAGCAGAATTCCATGAGCAGTTCTTC.

A few counts support this clonotype. V usage is TRBV2 and J usage is TRBJ1-2, with D possibly being TRBD1 (5 bases). This CDR3 has 13 residues. V lost 6 bases and J lost 3, with 11 bases in between. Germline loops: CDR1 SNHLY, CDR2 FYNNEI. CDR3 bases: TGTGCCAGCAGGGGACGGCTGGACTATGGCTACACCTTC. Encoded protein: CASRGRLDYGYTF.

This clonotype was found many times. The CDR3 is CASSLGYGGATEGYTF. DNA for the CDR3: TGTGCCAGCAGCTTAGGATATGGGGGGGCGACAGAAGGCTACACCTTC. The genes are TRBV11-2 and TRBJ1-2, with TRBD1 as a possible D gene (6 bases). The CDR3 consists of 16 residues. Trimming left V 1 base short and J 8 bases short, with 20 bases between. Per germline, CDR1 SGHAT and CDR2 FQNNGV.

The chain is built from TRBV21-1 and TRBJ2-3; the D call TRBD2 from the table was never checked on the DNA. TRBV21-1 has pseudogene status. This CDR3 contains 17 residues. Here the CDR3 DNA reads TGTGCCAGCAGCAAAGGTTCTAGCGGGAGAGACACAGATACGCAGTGTTTT. Translating it yields CASSKGSSGRDTDTQCF.

This clonotype was observed at least ten times. This chain joins TRBV9 and TRBJ1-3; D is uncertain. Between the trimmed V and J ends, which lost 7 bases and 0 bases, there was a span of 5 bases. Germline V lookup: CDR1 SGDLS, CDR2 YYNGEE. This CDR3 is built from 12 residues. CDR3 nucleotide sequence: TGTGCCAGCCGTGGCTCTGGAAACACCATATATTTT. Translating it yields CASRGSGNTIYF.